This T cell receptor beta chain was retrieved from a study of blood T cell repertoires in COVID-19. Study summary: T cells, B-cell-depleted T cells, or PBMCs supplied cDNA or gDNA.

Here immunoSEQ multiplex PCR was the method, and the copy in TCRdb shows in-frame clones only, minus some. The sample holds tens of thousands of clones, 80% to 90% seen once. Losses at the gene ends were 6 bases for V and 6 bases for J; bases not matched to a gene: 7. Germline V CDR1 and CDR2: MNHEY, SVGAGI. The CDR3 contains 15 residues. The chain carries TRBV6-5 and TRBJ2-1, with 11 bases lining up with TRBD2. This receptor was taken from a man aged 55-75 years with active COVID-19. The sample consisted of peripheral blood. CDR3 DNA: TGTGCCAGCAGCCGCGGGACTAGCGGTTCCAATGAGCAGTTCTTC. It codes for CASSRGTSGSNEQFF.